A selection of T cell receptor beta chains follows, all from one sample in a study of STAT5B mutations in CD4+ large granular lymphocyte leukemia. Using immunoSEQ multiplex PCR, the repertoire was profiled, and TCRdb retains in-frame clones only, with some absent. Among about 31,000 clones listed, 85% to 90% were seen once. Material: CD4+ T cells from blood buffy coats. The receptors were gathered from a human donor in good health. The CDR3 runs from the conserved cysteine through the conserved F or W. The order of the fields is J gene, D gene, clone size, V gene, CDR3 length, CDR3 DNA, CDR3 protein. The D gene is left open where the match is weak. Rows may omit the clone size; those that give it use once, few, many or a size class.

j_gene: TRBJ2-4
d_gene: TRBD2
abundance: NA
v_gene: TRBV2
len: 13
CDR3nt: TGTGCCAGCATGGGAGGGGTTACTAGCATTCAGTACTTC
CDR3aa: CASMGGVTSIQYF

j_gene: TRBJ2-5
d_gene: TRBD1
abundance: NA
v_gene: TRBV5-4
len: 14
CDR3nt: TGTGCCAGCAGCCCCCGACAGGGCCAAGAGACCCAGTACTTC
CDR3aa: CASSPRQGQETQYF

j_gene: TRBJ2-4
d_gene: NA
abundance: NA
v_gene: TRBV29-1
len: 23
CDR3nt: TGCAGCCCAGCGGCGGGGCCTCGGACAGGACTAGTAGGATGGTTCATAGCCAAAAACATTCAGTACTTC
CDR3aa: CSPAAGPRTGLVGWFIAKNIQYF

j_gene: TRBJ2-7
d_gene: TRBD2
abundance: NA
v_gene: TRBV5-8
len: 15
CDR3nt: TGTGCCAGCAGCCCCGGACTAGCGAAACTGGGGGAGCAGTACTTC
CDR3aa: CASSPGLAKLGEQYF

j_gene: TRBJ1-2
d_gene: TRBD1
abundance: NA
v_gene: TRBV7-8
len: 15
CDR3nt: TGTGCCAGCAGCTTAGGGGTGACAGGGAACTATGGCTACACCTTC
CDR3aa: CASSLGVTGNYGYTF

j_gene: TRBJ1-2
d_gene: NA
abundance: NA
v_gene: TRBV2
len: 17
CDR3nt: TGTGCCAGCAGTGAAAGGGTCGGCACGGGAGAATCCTATGGCTACACCTTC
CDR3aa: CASSERVGTGESYGYTF

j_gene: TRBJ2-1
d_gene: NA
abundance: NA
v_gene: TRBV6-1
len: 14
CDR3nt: TGTGCCAGCAGTGAAGCTGCGGGGCTTAATGAGCAGTTCTTC
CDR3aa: CASSEAAGLNEQFF

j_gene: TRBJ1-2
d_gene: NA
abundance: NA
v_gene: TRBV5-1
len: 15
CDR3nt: TGCGCCAGCAGCTTGGAATACATGGGAATCAAAGGATACACCTTC
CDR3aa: CASSLEYMGIKGYTF

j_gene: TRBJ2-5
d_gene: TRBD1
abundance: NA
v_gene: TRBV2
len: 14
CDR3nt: TGTGCCAGCAGTGAAAACAGGGGAGCGGAGACCCAGTACTTC
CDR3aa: CASSENRGAETQYF

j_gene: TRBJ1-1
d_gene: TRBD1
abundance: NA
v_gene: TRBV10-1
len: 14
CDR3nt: TGCGCCAGCAGTGAGTCGCGGACAGGGATTAATGCTTTCTTT
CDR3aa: CASSESRTGINAFF

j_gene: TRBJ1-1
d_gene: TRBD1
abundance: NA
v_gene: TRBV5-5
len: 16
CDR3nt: TGTGCCAGCAGCTTTCCAGGGGGGGGAGCGAACACTGAAGCTTTCTTT
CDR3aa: CASSFPGGGANTEAFF

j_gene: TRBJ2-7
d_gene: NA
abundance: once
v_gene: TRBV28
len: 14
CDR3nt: TGTGCCAGCAGTTCCCGGACGGCTTTTTACGAGCAGTACTTC
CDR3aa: CASSSRTAFYEQYF

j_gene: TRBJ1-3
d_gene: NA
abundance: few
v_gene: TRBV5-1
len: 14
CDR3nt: TGCGCCAGCAGCTTCTCGAGCTCTGGAAACACCATATATTTT
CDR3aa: CASSFSSSGNTIYF

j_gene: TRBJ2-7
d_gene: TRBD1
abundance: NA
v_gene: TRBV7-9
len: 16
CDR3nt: TGTGCCAGCAGCTTAGGATACAGGGGCGAGGGGGACGAGCAGTACTTC
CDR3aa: CASSLGYRGEGDEQYF

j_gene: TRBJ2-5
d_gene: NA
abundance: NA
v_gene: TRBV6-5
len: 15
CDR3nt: TGTGCCAGCAGTTACTCGATTCCGGGGAAGGAGACCCAGTACTTC
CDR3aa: CASSYSIPGKETQYF

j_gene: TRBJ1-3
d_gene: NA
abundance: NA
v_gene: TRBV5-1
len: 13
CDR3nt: TGCGCCAGCAGCTTGGATGTCGGAAACACCATATATTTT
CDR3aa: CASSLDVGNTIYF

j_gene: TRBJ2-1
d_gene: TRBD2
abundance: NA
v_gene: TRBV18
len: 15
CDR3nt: TGTGCCAGCTCACCTGGCGGGAGAGGATACAATGAGCAGTTCTTC
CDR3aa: CASSPGGRGYNEQFF

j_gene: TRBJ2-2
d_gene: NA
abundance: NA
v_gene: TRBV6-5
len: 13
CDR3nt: TGTGCCAGCAGTTACTCACCGACCGGGGAGCTGTTTTTT
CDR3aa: CASSYSPTGELFF

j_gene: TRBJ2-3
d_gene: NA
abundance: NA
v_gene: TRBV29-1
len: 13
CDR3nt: TGCAGCGTTGAACGCGGGATTTTGGATACGCAGTATTTT
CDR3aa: CSVERGILDTQYF

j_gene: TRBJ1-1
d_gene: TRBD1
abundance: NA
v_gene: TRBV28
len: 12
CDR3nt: TGTGCCAGCAGTTTTGGACAGGCGGTTTGTATCTTT
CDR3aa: CASSFGQAVCIF

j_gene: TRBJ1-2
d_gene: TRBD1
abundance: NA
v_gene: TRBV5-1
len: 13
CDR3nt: TGCGCCAGCAGCGGCGACAGGGACTATGGCTACACCTTC
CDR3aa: CASSGDRDYGYTF

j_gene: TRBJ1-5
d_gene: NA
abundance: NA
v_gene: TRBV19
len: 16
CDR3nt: TGTGCCAGTAGTATCGGCCCGGGACGAGACAATCAGCCCCAGCATTTT
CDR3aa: CASSIGPGRDNQPQHF

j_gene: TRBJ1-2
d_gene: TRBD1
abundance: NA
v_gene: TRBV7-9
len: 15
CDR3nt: TGTGCCAGCAGCCAAGGACAGGATGTGGCCTATGGCTACACCTTC
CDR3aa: CASSQGQDVAYGYTF

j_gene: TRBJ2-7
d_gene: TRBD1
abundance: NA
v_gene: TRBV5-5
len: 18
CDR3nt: TGTGCCAGCAGCGCCGGGGACAGGTCCTTATCGAACCTCTACGAGCAGTACTTC
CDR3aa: CASSAGDRSLSNLYEQYF

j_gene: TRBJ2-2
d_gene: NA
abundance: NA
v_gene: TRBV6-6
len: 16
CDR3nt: TGTGCCAGCAGTTACTCCCTAAGGGACCGGGCCGGGGAGCTGTTTTTT
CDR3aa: CASSYSLRDRAGELFF

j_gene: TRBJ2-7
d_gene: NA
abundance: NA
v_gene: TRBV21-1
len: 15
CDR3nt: TGTGCCAGCAGCAAAGGGACGGGCCGCTGGAGTGAACAGTACTTC
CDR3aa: CASSKGTGRWSEQYF

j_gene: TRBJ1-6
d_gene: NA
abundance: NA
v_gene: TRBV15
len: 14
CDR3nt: TGTGCCACCAGCAGAGTTAGGGACGGTTCACCCCTCCACTTT
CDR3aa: CATSRVRDGSPLHF

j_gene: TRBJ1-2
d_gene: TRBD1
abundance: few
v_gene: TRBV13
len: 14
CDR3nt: TGTGCCAGCAGCTCCACAGGGGAGTACTATGGCTACACCTTC
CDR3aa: CASSSTGEYYGYTF

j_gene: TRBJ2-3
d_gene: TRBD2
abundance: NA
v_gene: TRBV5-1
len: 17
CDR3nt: TGCGCCAGCAGCCCCGTTGGGGCGGGAGGGCCCGCAGATACGCAGTATTTT
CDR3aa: CASSPVGAGGPADTQYF